This entry lists 28 T cell receptor beta chains sequenced from one sample in a study of multiple sclerosis patients with progressive multifocal leukoencephalopathy. Time point defined: time of PML onset. TCRdb keeps only in-frame clones here, not all; method: immunoSEQ multiplex PCR. This table has approximately 27,000 clones, roughly 85% appearing once. Sequences were derived from PBMCs, sampled from a patient treated with natalizumab. Every receptor here comes from a woman aged 30 to 39 with progressive multifocal leukoencephalopathy.

The chain uses TRBV28 and TRBJ1-5, with D perhaps TRBD1 (5 bases). Per germline, CDR1 MDHEN and CDR2 SYDVKM. The germline V and J ends were trimmed by 6 bases and 9 bases, with 21 bases remaining between them. This CDR3 has 15 amino acids. CDR3 sequence: CASSLSSGYRGPQHF. The CDR3 coding sequence is TGTGCCAGCAGCCTTTCTTCAGGGTACCGGGGGCCCCAGCATTTT.

This rearrangement joins TRBV19 to TRBJ2-7, with 9 bases identical to TRBD1. This CDR3 is 16 amino acids long. The ends lost 7 bases at V and 3 bases at J; junction bases unmatched: 13. Germline values: CDR1 LNHDA, CDR2 SQIVND (reference sequence). The CDR3 reads CASTSTQGDRVYEQYF. CDR3 bases: TGTGCCAGTACCTCGACGCAAGGGGACAGGGTCTACGAGCAGTACTTC.

CDR3 loop: CASGPSPGQGYKQYF. The CDR3, as DNA: TGCGCCAGCGGCCCGTCGCCGGGACAGGGTTACAAGCAGTACTTC. The V call is TRBV4-1, the J call TRBJ2-7, with TRBD1 matching over 9 bases. CDR3 size: 15 residues. Germline V gene sequence: CDR1 MGHRA, CDR2 YSYEKL. V lost 8 bases to trimming and J lost 8 bases; unmatched junction nucleotides: 16.

Here the CDR3 reads CASSARQRPNYGNTIYF. CDR3 DNA sequence: TGTGCCAGCAGCGCTCGGCAGCGCCCCAATTATGGAAACACCATATATTTT. The V and J genes are TRBV2 and TRBJ1-3, with D uncertain. The CDR3 length is 17 residues. The germline V gene has CDR1 SNHLY and CDR2 FYNNEI. Trimming took 6 bases from V and 3 from J, leaving 21 bases between them.

The chain recombines TRBV5-1 with TRBJ1-3; TRBD1 is a possible D gene (5 bases). The ends were cut back, 5 bases at V and 4 bases at J, with 16 bases in the middle. The CDR3 is 15 residues long. Germline V gives CDR1 SGHRS, CDR2 YFSETQ. CDR3 loop: CASSRSGTGGNTIYF. The CDR3 DNA sequence: TGCGCCAGCAGTCGATCCGGGACTGGAGGAAACACCATATATTTT.

The chain couples TRBV18 to TRBJ2-2; possible D gene TRBD2, 6 bases. The V gene lost 5 bases and the J gene lost 0 bases, with 10 bases spanning the gap. This CDR3 comprises 15 residues. CDR1 is KGHSH, CDR2 LQKENI, per germline. Here the CDR3 reads CASSASGSNTGELFF. In nucleotides, the CDR3 is TGTGCCAGCTCAGCGAGCGGGTCGAACACCGGGGAGCTGTTTTTT.

This clone was seen a handful of times. The J gene is TRBJ2-1, the V gene TRBV6-1; D is perhaps TRBD1 or TRBD2 (5 bases each). Trimming stripped 8 bases from V and 5 bases from J, with 13 bases between. The CDR3 totals 13 residues. The germline V gene encodes CDR1 MNHNS and CDR2 SASEGT. The CDR3 region has the DNA TGTGCCAGCTCCCTGTGGGGGAACAATGAGCAGTTCTTC. The encoded protein is CASSLWGNNEQFF.

In its sample, this clone was seen once. The V call is TRBV18, the J call TRBJ1-1; D unclear. CDR3 length equals 15 residues. With 3 bases removed from V and 1 base from J, the gap between germline ends came to 12 bases. The germline V gene has CDR1 KGHSH and CDR2 LQKENI. CDR3 residues: CASSPADHPNTEAFF. The DNA for the CDR3 is TGTGCCAGCTCACCGGCAGACCACCCGAACACTGAAGCTTTCTTT.

This clone was found a few times. The chain combines TRBV29-1 with TRBJ2-6; D gene ambiguous. The CDR3 length is 11 residues. V was pared by 3 bases and J by 5 bases, with 2 bases between. Germline loops: CDR1 SQVTM, CDR2 ANQGSEA. The CDR3 loop reads CSVEWANVLTF. CDR3 DNA sequence: TGCAGCGTTGAGTGGGCCAACGTCCTGACTTTC.

CDR3 DNA sequence: TGTGCCAGCAGCGTAGGGGACGGGGGGTCAGATACGCAGTATTTT. As protein: CASSVGDGGSDTQYF. The gene calls are TRBV9 and TRBJ2-3; TRBD2 agrees at 7 bases. V lost 0 bases and J lost 4; bases outside the gene matches: 5. Germline V gene sequence: CDR1 SGDLS, CDR2 YYNGEE. The CDR3 contains 15 residues.

This sequence joins TRBV11-2 and TRBJ2-5; D is tentatively TRBD1 or TRBD2 (6 bases each). Germline V lookup: CDR1 SGHAT, CDR2 FQNNGV. This CDR3 region has 12 residues. Trimming removed 11 bases at V and 5 bases at J, with 15 bases between. The CDR3 spells CASSRGPETQYF. The CDR3 nucleotides are TGTGCCTCTAGCCGGGGGCCGGAGACCCAGTACTTC.

This chain joins TRBV19 and TRBJ2-3; 7 bases line up with TRBD1. Germline lookup yields CDR1 LNHDA and CDR2 SQIVND (reference sequence). V shed 5 bases, J shed 6 bases, and the junction held 5 bases outside the gene matches. The CDR3 covers 13 residues. DNA for the CDR3: TGTGCCAGTAGTCGGGACAGTGAGGATACGCAGTATTTT. Its protein product is CASSRDSEDTQYF.

The rearrangement links TRBV19 to TRBJ2-3; the D gene is possibly TRBD2 (5 bases). The germline V and J ends were trimmed by 5 bases and 9 bases, with 15 bases remaining between them. In germline, CDR1 is LNHDA, CDR2 SQIVND (reference sequence). CDR3 size: 13 residues. The CDR3 here is CASSDPPGSTQYF. The CDR3 DNA is TGTGCCAGTAGTGACCCCCCGGGATCAACGCAGTATTTT.

This clone was observed a handful of times. In nucleotides, the CDR3 is TGTGCCAGCAGTGAATATAGTGGGGCGGGCACAGATACGCAGTATTTT. Translation: CASSEYSGAGTDTQYF. V and J are TRBV6-1 and TRBJ2-3, with D possibly matching TRBD1 (5 bases). The CDR3 loop spans 16 amino acids. Germline CDR1 is MNHNS and CDR2 is SASEGT. V was shortened by 2 bases and J by 1 base, with 13 bases between the two germline ends.

This chain joins TRBV28 and TRBJ2-5, with 10 bases that match TRBD1. CDR1 is MDHEN, CDR2 SYDVKM, per germline. J lost 5 bases, V lost 4 bases, and 7 bases had no gene match. CDR3 size: 15 residues. CDR3 in amino acids: CASSSMTGGEETQYF. DNA for the CDR3: TGTGCCAGCAGTTCCATGACAGGGGGCGAGGAGACCCAGTACTTC.

The chain carries TRBV29-1 and TRBJ2-3; D possibly uses TRBD1 or TRBD2 (5 bases each). Germline CDR1 is SQVTM and CDR2 is ANQGSEA. Trimming removed 0 bases at V and 9 bases at J, with 19 bases between. CDR3 length equals 15 residues. The DNA of the CDR3 is TGCAGCGTTGAAGATTTAGTGGGACCAGACTCCACGCAGTATTTT. Its translation is CSVEDLVGPDSTQYF.

The chain is built from TRBV27 and TRBJ2-7, with D possibly matching TRBD2 (5 bases). Per the germline V gene, CDR1 is MNHEY and CDR2 is SMNVEV (reference sequence). The CDR3 contains 15 residues. The V and J ends lost 4 bases and 0 bases respectively, with 13 bases between them. The DNA of the CDR3 is TGTGCCAGCAGTTGGCTAGCAATAACCTCCTACGAGCAGTACTTC. This encodes CASSWLAITSYEQYF.

This chain links TRBV6-1 with TRBJ2-2, with D possibly being TRBD2 (5 bases). CDR3 length equals 15 residues. CDR1 and CDR2 (germline): MNHNS, SASEGT. The V gene lost 8 bases and the J gene lost 4 bases, with 17 bases spanning the gap. CDR3 bases: TGTGCCAGCCGGAGGTCCGGACTCTCCACCGGGGAGCTGTTTTTT. The encoded protein is CASRRSGLSTGELFF.

The genes are TRBV6-5 and TRBJ2-1, with no clear D. CDR1 and CDR2 (germline): MNHEY, SVGAGI. V was trimmed by 0 bases and J by 3 bases, leaving 6 bases between them. The CDR3 loop spans 14 amino acids. CDR3 bases: TGTGCCAGCAGTTACTCGGGCTACTACAATGAGCAGTTCTTC. Translation: CASSYSGYYNEQFF.

The V call is TRBV30, the J call TRBJ1-4; possible D gene TRBD1, 6 bases. The V end lost 0 bases, the J end lost 4 bases, and 12 bases lay between the germline ends. This CDR3 has 15 residues. Germline assignment: CDR1 GTSNPN and CDR2 SVGIG (reference sequence). This CDR3 reads CAWSVLKGHNEKLFF. The CDR3 DNA reads TGTGCCTGGAGTGTATTAAAGGGACATAATGAAAAACTGTTTTTT.

The chain links TRBV25-1 to TRBJ2-2; weak D call: TRBD1 (5 bases). Germline V gene sequence: CDR1 MGHDK, CDR2 SYGVNS. This CDR3 comprises 14 residues. The V and J ends lost 4 bases and 5 bases respectively, with 11 bases between them. The CDR3: CASSAQGFTGELFF. As DNA, the CDR3 is TGTGCCAGCAGTGCCCAGGGCTTTACCGGGGAGCTGTTTTTT.

Remarks on this clone: One end of the junction is discordant with germline, which a read error may explain. The chain joins TRBV4-3 to TRBJ1-2; D unresolved. The CDR3 consists of 12 residues. Germline V gene sequence: CDR1 LGHNA, CDR2 YSLEER. The CDR3 loop reads CAPPRGNDGYTF. In DNA, the CDR3 is TGCGCCCCCCCCCGGGGTAACGATGGCTACACCTTC.

The rearrangement joins TRBV5-8 to TRBJ2-2; the D is unclear. Germline CDR1 and CDR2: SGHTS and YDEGEE. The CDR3 totals 19 residues. V gave up 6 bases and J gave up 2 bases, with 26 bases separating them. The CDR3 sequence is CASNPHPVEIPANTGELFF. CDR3 sequence (DNA): TGTGCCAGCAATCCCCATCCGGTGGAGATTCCCGCTAACACCGGGGAGCTGTTTTTT. The entire variable domain, with the rest obtained from reference TRBV5-8 and TRBJ2-2, is as follows: EAGVTQSPTHLIKTRGQQATLRCSPISGHTSVYWYQQALGLGLQFLLWYDEGEERNRGNFPPRFSGRQFPNYSSELNVNALELEDSALYLCASNPHPVEIPANTGELFFGEGSRLTVL.

This clone was picked up one time. The genes are TRBV7-2 and TRBJ2-1, with D perhaps matching TRBD1 (5 bases). Germline V gene sequence: CDR1 SGHTA, CDR2 FQGNSA. With 2 bases removed from V and 7 bases from J, the gap between germline ends came to 12 bases. CDR3 length equals 14 residues. CDR3 sequence (DNA): TGTGCCAGCAGCTTAAACTATAGGGGTAATGAGCAGTTCTTC. Translation: CASSLNYRGNEQFF.

The chain employs TRBV4-1 and TRBJ1-2, with D perhaps TRBD1 (5 bases). The CDR3 runs to 16 residues. The V and J ends lost 4 bases and 4 bases respectively, with 19 bases between them. Germline CDR1 MGHRA, CDR2 YSYEKL. This CDR3 is CASSPEFGTLPYGYTF. The CDR3 DNA sequence: TGCGCCAGCAGCCCTGAATTTGGGACCCTTCCCTATGGCTACACCTTC.

This chain uses TRBV5-1 with TRBJ2-2, with 10 bases identical to TRBD1. The V segment lost 3 bases and the J segment 3 bases; nucleotides outside the gene matches: 2. The CDR3 contains 15 residues. Germline assignment: CDR1 SGHRS and CDR2 YFSETQ. This CDR3 is CASSSGTGDTGELFF. The CDR3 DNA is TGCGCCAGCAGCTCCGGGACAGGGGACACCGGGGAGCTGTTTTTT.

The J gene is TRBJ1-6, the V gene TRBV5-4; D gene ambiguous. Trimming took off 0 bases at V and 7 bases at J, with 5 bases between the two ends. The CDR3 sequence is 13 residues long. Germline V gene sequence: CDR1 SGHNT, CDR2 YYREEE (reference sequence). In DNA, the CDR3 is TGTGCCAGCAGCTTGGGACCAAATTCACCCCTCCACTTT. It specifies CASSLGPNSPLHF. Full variable domain (rest looked up from reference TRBV5-4 and TRBJ1-6): ETGVTQSPTHLIKTRGQQVTLRCSSQSGHNTVSWYQQALGQGPQFIFQYYREEENGRGNFPPRFSGLQFPNYSSELNVNALELDDSALYLCASSLGPNSPLHFGNGTRLTVT.

This clone was recorded once. The rearrangement links TRBV4-2 to TRBJ1-4, with TRBD1 matching over 8 bases. This CDR3 spans 14 amino acids. J was trimmed by 5 bases and V by 4 bases; bases with no gene match: 3. CDR1 and CDR2 (germline): LGHNA, YNFKEQ. CDR3 loop: CASSPGTGNEKLFF. The DNA for the CDR3 is TGTGCCAGCAGCCCGGGGACAGGAAATGAAAAACTGTTTTTT.